This TCR beta chain was captured in a study of T cell responses to AZD1222 COVID-19 vaccine. Regarding the study as a whole: Receipt of two AZD1222 doses was followed by a rise in Spike-specific TCR breadth and depth. Most donors were white British, females outnumbered males, and clonal diversity was possibly underestimated. Scientists sampled the repertoires only once the peak T cell response had passed.

The CDR3 has 15 residues. Germline V gene sequence: CDR1 SGHRS, CDR2 YFSETQ. The V gene lost 0 bases and the J gene lost 7 bases, with 13 bases spanning the gap. A word on this clone: Its cognate antigen is unknown.

Sequencing used immunoSEQ multiplex PCR; TCRdb keeps in-frame clones, though not all of them. This sample has roughly 130,000 clones, with 90% to 95% found just once. The specimen was peripheral blood, collected on day 0 of AZD1222 vaccination. The chain couples TRBV5-1 to TRBJ1-4; D is perhaps TRBD1 (5 bases). This clonotype was sampled from an adult in good health. The DNA for the CDR3 is TGCGCCAGCAGCTTGGAGGGGCGAGGGTTTGAAAAACTGTTTTTT. It yields the protein CASSLEGRGFEKLFF. The entire variable domain, with the rest obtained from reference TRBV5-1 and TRBJ1-4, is as follows: KAGVTQTPRYLIKTRGQQVTLSCSPISGHRSVSWYQQTPGQGLQFLFEYFSETQRNKGNFPGRFSGRQFSNSRSEMNVSTLELGDSALYLCASSLEGRGFEKLFFGSGTQLSVL.